The 18 T cell receptor beta chains reported below all come from one sample, sequenced in a study of T cell responses to AZD1222 COVID-19 vaccine. TCRdb keeps only in-frame clones here, not all; method: immunoSEQ multiplex PCR. Altogether about 160,000 clones are present, 85% to 95% being singletons, with the ten largest covering approximately 4.8%. The sequenced sample was peripheral blood, obtained 28 days after the second AZD1222 dose. These receptors all come from an adult who received the AZD1222 COVID-19 vaccine.

The chain joins TRBV11-2 to TRBJ2-7, with D unresolved. This CDR3 is built from 13 residues. The V end lost 6 bases, the J end lost 0 bases, and 9 bases lay between the germline ends. Germline V CDR1 and CDR2: SGHAT, FQNNGV. This chain's CDR3 is CASSQAVSYEQYF. CDR3 DNA sequence: TGTGCCAGCAGTCAGGCAGTCTCCTACGAGCAGTACTTC.

The genes are TRBV9 and TRBJ2-7; 7 bases are shared with TRBD1. Germline CDR1 is SGDLS and CDR2 is YYNGEE. This CDR3 contains 14 residues. V gave up 0 bases and J gave up 3 bases; unmatched junction bases: 3. CDR3 region: CASSVVPGGYEQYF. The CDR3 nucleotides read TGTGCCAGCAGCGTAGTTCCAGGGGGCTACGAGCAGTACTTC.

CDR3 in DNA: TGTGCCAGCTCACCCCGGGACGGAACGAAGGGCTACACCTTC. Protein sequence: CASSPRDGTKGYTF. The chain is built from TRBV18 and TRBJ1-2; D is perhaps TRBD1 (5 bases). The CDR3 is 14 amino acids. The V end was cut by 3 bases, the J end by 8 bases, with 16 bases between. The germline CDR1 and CDR2 sequences are KGHSH and LQKENI.

The chain has TRBV12-3 or TRBV12-4 and TRBJ1-2, with D unresolved. V was clipped by 6 bases and J by 5 bases, with 10 bases between them. CDR3 length: 12 amino acids. CDR3 nucleotides: TGTGCCAGCAGCCCCGGCGGGTATGGCTACACCTTC. Its translation: CASSPGGYGYTF.

The genes are TRBV7-9 and TRBJ2-5, with 8 bases fitting TRBD1. Trimming cost V 6 bases and J 1 base; bases outside gene matches: 10. CDR3 length: 16 residues. Germline lookup yields CDR1 SEHNR and CDR2 FQNEAQ (reference sequence). CDR3 region: CASRVTGTGPQETQYF. DNA for the CDR3: TGTGCCAGCAGAGTGACCGGGACAGGACCCCAAGAGACCCAGTACTTC.

This chain joins TRBV5-1 and TRBJ1-1; no definite D call. Looked up from germline, CDR1 is SGHRS and CDR2 is YFSETQ. V lost 5 bases and J 3 bases, leaving 20 bases between the germline ends. This CDR3 is 16 amino acids long. The CDR3 spells CASSQGRGGVDTEAFF. In nucleotides, the CDR3 is TGCGCCAGCAGTCAAGGCAGAGGAGGAGTGGACACTGAAGCTTTCTTT. The full variable domain, with the rest looked up from reference TRBV5-1 and TRBJ1-1, is KAGVTQTPRYLIKTRGQQVTLSCSPISGHRSVSWYQQTPGQGLQFLFEYFSETQRNKGNFPGRFSGRQFSNSRSEMNVSTLELGDSALYLCASSQGRGGVDTEAFFGQGTRLTVV.

The chain employs TRBV13 and TRBJ1-2, with D unclear. The germline V gene encodes CDR1 PRHDT and CDR2 FYEKMQ (reference sequence). Trimming took off 0 bases at V and 3 bases at J, with 8 bases between the two ends. CDR3 length: 14 amino acids. The CDR3 reads CASSLGGFDYGYTF. The CDR3 nucleotides are TGTGCCAGCAGCTTAGGCGGGTTTGACTATGGCTACACCTTC.

The chain carries TRBV9 and TRBJ2-1, with TRBD2 matching over 12 bases. Trimming at V came to 7 bases and at J to 7 bases, leaving 15 bases not matched to a gene. Germline V gives CDR1 SGDLS, CDR2 YYNGEE. The CDR3 covers 17 residues. CDR3 sequence (DNA): TGTGCCAGCGCTGCCCAGACTAGCGGGAGTAGTTTTAATGAGCAGTTCTTC. It encodes CASAAQTSGSSFNEQFF.

The V call is TRBV4-2, the J call TRBJ2-7, with 11 bases matching TRBD2. CDR1 LGHNA and CDR2 YNFKEQ come from the germline V gene. The CDR3 contains 17 residues. The ends lost 3 bases at V and 2 bases at J; junction bases unmatched: 9. CDR3 DNA: TGTGCCAGCAGCCAGGGGACTAGCGGAGGGGTGCCCTACGAGCAGTACTTC. Translating gives CASSQGTSGGVPYEQYF.

CDR3 sequence reads: CASSETTTINYGYTF. CDR3 DNA: TGTGCCAGCAGTGAGACCACCACCATTAACTATGGCTACACCTTC. This chain joins TRBV2 and TRBJ1-2; no firm D call. V lost 3 bases to trimming and J lost 1 base, with 12 bases between them. Germline V gene sequence: CDR1 SNHLY, CDR2 FYNNEI. The CDR3 contains 15 residues.

This clone was observed a single time. The CDR3 DNA follows: TGCGCCAGCAGCTCTGACCTAAGCGGGAGTAAGTTCTTC. Translated: CASSSDLSGSKFF. V usage is TRBV5-1 and J usage is TRBJ2-1, with TRBD2 matching 8 bases. Germline V gene data show CDR1 as SGHRS and CDR2 as YFSETQ. V lost 3 bases and J lost 14; bases outside the gene matches: 10. This CDR3 is built from 13 residues.

The chain combines TRBV11-1 with TRBJ2-7; TRBD2 matches at 9 bases. Unmatched junction bases numbered 4, after V lost 4 bases and J lost 3 bases. The CDR3 covers 14 residues. Per germline, CDR1 SGHAT and CDR2 FQDESV (reference sequence). CDR3 sequence (DNA): TGTGCCAGCAGCTCCGCGGGAGGGCTCTACGAGCAGTACTTC. It translates to CASSSAGGLYEQYF.

V is TRBV29-1 and J is TRBJ2-7; 8 nucleotides align to TRBD1. With V trimmed by 3 bases and J by 1 base, 8 bases remained unmatched. Germline loops: CDR1 SQVTM, CDR2 ANQGSEA. The CDR3 sequence is 15 residues long. DNA of the CDR3: TGCAGCGTTGAGTTTAGGACAGGGCTATCCTACGAGCAGTACTTC. This encodes CSVEFRTGLSYEQYF.

The V call is TRBV5-8, the J call TRBJ2-7; D perhaps matches TRBD2 (6 bases). Germline values: CDR1 SGHTS, CDR2 YDEGEE. V dropped 4 bases and J dropped 4 bases, with 15 bases sitting between them. The CDR3 has 14 residues. The CDR3 region is CASSPLGGLYEQYF. The CDR3 bases are TGTGCCAGCAGCCCCCTCGGGGGTCTATACGAGCAGTACTTC. The full variable domain, with the rest looked up from reference TRBV5-8 and TRBJ2-7, is EAGVTQSPTHLIKTRGQQATLRCSPISGHTSVYWYQQALGLGLQFLLWYDEGEERNRGNFPPRFSGRQFPNYSSELNVNALELEDSALYLCASSPLGGLYEQYFGPGTRLTVT.

The rearrangement links TRBV5-8 to TRBJ2-3; 7 nucleotides agree with TRBD1. V shed 5 bases, J shed 2 bases, and the junction held 11 bases outside the gene matches. Per the germline V gene, CDR1 is SGHTS and CDR2 is YDEGEE. CDR3 length: 16 residues. Here the CDR3 reads CASRWVRGFFTDTQYF. CDR3 bases: TGTGCCAGCAGATGGGTCAGGGGGTTTTTCACAGATACGCAGTATTTT.

This chain uses TRBV28 with TRBJ2-1, with TRBD2 matching over 12 bases. Germline CDR1 is MDHEN and CDR2 is SYDVKM. CDR3 length: 16 residues. Germline trimming cut 4 bases from V and 4 bases from J; bases unmatched to any gene: 5. DNA for the CDR3: TGTGCCAGCAGTTCTAGCGGACTAGCGGGATACAATGAGCAGTTCTTC. Protein sequence: CASSSSGLAGYNEQFF.

This chain uses TRBV4-1 with TRBJ2-1, with 8 positions matching TRBD2. Germline values: CDR1 MGHRA, CDR2 YSYEKL. CDR3 size: 19 residues. Losses at the gene ends were 5 bases for V and 0 bases for J; bases not matched to a gene: 15. DNA of the CDR3: TGCGCCAGCAGCATTGGGTTTAGCGGGATCCCGAGCTCCTACAATGAGCAGTTCTTC. It encodes CASSIGFSGIPSSYNEQFF.

The chain uses TRBV7-2 and TRBJ2-7; 7 bases match TRBD2. Losses at the gene ends were 1 base for V and 3 bases for J; bases not matched to a gene: 3. The germline V gene has CDR1 SGHTA and CDR2 FQGNSA. The CDR3 is 14 residues long. DNA for the CDR3: TGTGCCAGCAGCTTAGGGGGAGGGTTCTACGAGCAGTACTTC. Protein: CASSLGGGFYEQYF.